This TCR beta chain is drawn from a study of T cell repertoires in cytomegalovirus infection. Study context: CMV epitopes, recently identified HLA-C-restricted and well-studied HLA-B-restricted, were used.

Germline values: CDR1 SGHVS, CDR2 FNYEAQ. V was cut by 4 bases and J by 9 bases, with 19 bases left in between. The CDR3 sequence is 16 residues long. The study's findings and limits: The response measured ex vivo was dominated by TCR beta clonotypes (HLA-C-restricted and CMV-specific).

MiXCR, run by TCRdb on the reads, gives a single entry per CDR3 protein. This sample has hundreds of thousands of distinct CDR3 sequences, with roughly 46% found just once. As to this clonotype: The antigen is not known.

V is TRBV7-6 and J is TRBJ1-6, with D possibly TRBD1 on 6 matching bases. This receptor was obtained from a human donor in good health (CMV status not recorded). Some clones in this sample may be carry-over from other donors' samples. This specimen consisted of cultured PBMCs, obtained from culture after CMV antigen stimulation. The CDR3 coding sequence is TGTGCCAGCAGCTGGGGGTCCCAGGGGATTCGTTCACCCCTCCACTTT. Protein product: CASSWGSQGIRSPLHF. Full variable domain (remainder filled in from reference TRBV7-6 and TRBJ1-6): GAGVSQSPRYKVTKRGQDVALRCDPISGHVSLYWYRQALGQGPEFLTYFNYEAQQDKSGLPNDRFSAERPEGSISTLTIQRTEQRDSAMYRCASSWGSQGIRSPLHFGNGTRLTVT.